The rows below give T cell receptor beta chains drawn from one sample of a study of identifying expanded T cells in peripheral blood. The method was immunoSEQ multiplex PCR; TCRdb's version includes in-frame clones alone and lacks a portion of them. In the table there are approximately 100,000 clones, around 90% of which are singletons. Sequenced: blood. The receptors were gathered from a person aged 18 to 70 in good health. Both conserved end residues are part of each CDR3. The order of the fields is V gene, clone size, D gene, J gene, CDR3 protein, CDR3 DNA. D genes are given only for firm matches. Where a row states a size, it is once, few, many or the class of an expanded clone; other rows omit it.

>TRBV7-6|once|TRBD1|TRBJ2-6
CASSLTGGASGANVLTF
TGTGCCAGCAGCTTGACAGGGGGAGCCTCTGGGGCCAACGTCCTGACTTTC
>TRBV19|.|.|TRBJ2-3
CASSISRGGTDTQYF
TGTGCCAGTAGTATCTCGAGGGGTGGCACAGATACGCAGTATTTT
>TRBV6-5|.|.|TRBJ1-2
CASSPDSNYGYTF
TGTGCCAGCAGTCCGGACAGTAACTATGGCTACACCTTC
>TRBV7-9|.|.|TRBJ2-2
CASSLLVGELFF
TGTGCCAGCAGCTTATTGGTCGGGGAGCTGTTTTTT
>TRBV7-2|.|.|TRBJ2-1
CASSPYNEQFF
TGTGCCAGCAGCCCGTACAATGAGCAGTTCTTC
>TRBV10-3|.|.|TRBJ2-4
CAISGQRKDIQYF
TGTGCCATCAGTGGACAGAGAAAGGACATTCAGTACTTC
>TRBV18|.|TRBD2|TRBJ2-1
CASSPPQAGGRNEQFF
TGTGCCAGCTCACCACCACAAGCGGGGGGGCGGAATGAGCAGTTCTTC
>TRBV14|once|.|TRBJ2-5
CASSPGQIQETQYF
TGTGCCAGCAGCCCCGGACAGATCCAAGAGACCCAGTACTTC
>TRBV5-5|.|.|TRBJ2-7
CASSFGRPGIGYEQYF
TGTGCCAGCAGCTTCGGACGGCCAGGGATCGGGTACGAGCAGTACTTC
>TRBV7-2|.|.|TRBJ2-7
CASSLGLNREQYF
TGTGCCAGCAGCTTGGGTCTGAACCGGGAGCAGTACTTC
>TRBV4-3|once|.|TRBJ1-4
CASSQDTGPIGKLFF
TGCGCCAGCAGCCAAGATACGGGGCCCATCGGAAAACTGTTTTTT
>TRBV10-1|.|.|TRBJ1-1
CASSAQANTEAFF
TGCGCCAGCAGTGCTCAGGCAAACACTGAAGCTTTCTTT
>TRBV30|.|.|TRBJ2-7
CAWSVPAGAYEQYF
TGTGCCTGGAGTGTACCTGCAGGGGCCTACGAGCAGTACTTC
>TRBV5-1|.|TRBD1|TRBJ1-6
CASSLKDRGRSYNSPLHF
TGCGCCAGCAGCTTGAAGGACAGGGGGAGATCCTATAATTCACCCCTCCACTTT
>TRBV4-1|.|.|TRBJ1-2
CASSQDLQVDGYTF
TGCGCCAGCAGCCAAGATCTACAGGTCGATGGCTACACCTTC
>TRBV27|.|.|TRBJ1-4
CASSSRGLIATNEKLFF
TGTGCCAGCTCCTCCCGAGGCCTCATTGCAACTAATGAAAAACTGTTTTTT
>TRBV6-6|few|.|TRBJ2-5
CASSYPGGQSQETQYF
TGTGCCAGCAGTTACCCGGGGGGACAGTCTCAAGAGACCCAGTACTTC
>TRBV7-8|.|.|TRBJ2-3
CASSFSSPSEATTDTQYF
TGTGCCAGCAGCTTTAGTTCTCCCTCTGAGGCTACCACAGATACGCAGTATTTT
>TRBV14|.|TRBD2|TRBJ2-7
CASSQGASGGVTYEQYF
TGTGCCAGCAGTCAAGGGGCTAGCGGAGGGGTAACCTACGAGCAGTACTTC
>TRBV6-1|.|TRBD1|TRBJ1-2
CASSEAHRGPVPYTF
TGTGCCAGCAGTGAAGCGCACAGGGGGCCGGTCCCCTACACCTTC
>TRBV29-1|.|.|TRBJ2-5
CSVIEVQETQYF
TGCAGCGTAATTGAGGTCCAAGAGACCCAGTACTTC
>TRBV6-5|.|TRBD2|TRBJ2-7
CASSLLAGGSYEQYF
TGTGCCAGCAGCTTACTAGCGGGGGGTTCCTACGAGCAGTACTTC
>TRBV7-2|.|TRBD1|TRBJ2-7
CASSFDRVNYEQYF
TGTGCCAGCAGCTTCGACAGGGTCAACTACGAGCAGTACTTC
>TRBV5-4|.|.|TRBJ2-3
CASSTIQRSTDTQYF
TGTGCCAGCAGTACCATCCAGAGAAGCACAGATACGCAGTATTTT
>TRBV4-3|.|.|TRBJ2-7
CASSQEQTSYYEQYF
TGCGCCAGCAGCCAAGAACAGACCAGCTACTACGAGCAGTACTTC
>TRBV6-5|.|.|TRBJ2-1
CASSRTGTVDEQFF
TGTGCCAGCAGCCGTACTGGCACCGTGGATGAGCAGTTCTTC
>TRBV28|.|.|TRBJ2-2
CASRGGTGELFF
TGTGCCAGCAGAGGGGGGACCGGGGAGCTGTTTTTT
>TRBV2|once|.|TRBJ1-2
CASRELGTGYGYTF
TGTGCCAGCAGGGAGCTAGGGACCGGATATGGCTACACCTTC
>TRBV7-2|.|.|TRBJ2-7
CASSLGQAYSYEQYF
TGTGCCAGCAGCTTAGGACAGGCTTACTCCTACGAGCAGTACTTC
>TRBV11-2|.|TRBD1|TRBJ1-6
CASSRQLTGDNSPLHF
TGTGCCAGCAGCCGGCAACTGACAGGGGATAATTCACCCCTCCACTTT
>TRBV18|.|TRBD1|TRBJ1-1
CASSPTSDREGTEAFF
TGTGCCAGCTCACCGACCTCGGACAGGGAAGGCACTGAAGCTTTCTTT
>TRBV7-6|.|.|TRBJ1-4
CASSPRERFNEKLFF
TGTGCCAGCAGCCCCCGGGAAAGGTTTAATGAAAAACTGTTTTTT
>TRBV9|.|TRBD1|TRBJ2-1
CASSVTGTGGSDEQFF
TGTGCCAGCAGCGTAACCGGGACAGGGGGCTCGGATGAGCAGTTCTTC
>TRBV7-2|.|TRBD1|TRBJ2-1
CASSPRTGKTNPYNEQFF
TGTGCCAGCAGCCCCCGGACAGGAAAAACAAACCCCTACAATGAGCAGTTCTTC
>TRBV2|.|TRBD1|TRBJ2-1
CASSDSTGVTYNEQFF
TGTGCCAGCAGTGACTCGACAGGGGTGACCTACAATGAGCAGTTCTTC
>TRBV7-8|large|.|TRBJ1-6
CASSPRGGSSYNSPLHF
TGTGCCAGCAGCCCCCGGGGGGGGAGCTCCTATAATTCACCCCTCCACTTT
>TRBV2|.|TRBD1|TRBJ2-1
CASSEGQASYNEQFF
TGTGCCAGCAGTGAGGGACAGGCCTCCTACAATGAGCAGTTCTTC
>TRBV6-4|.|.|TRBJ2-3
CASSDSVGPTDTQYF
TGTGCCAGCAGTGACTCTGTCGGGCCGACAGATACGCAGTATTTT
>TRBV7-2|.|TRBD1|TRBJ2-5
CASSKGQQETQYF
TGTGCCAGCAGTAAGGGACAGCAAGAGACCCAGTACTTC
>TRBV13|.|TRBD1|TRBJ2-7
CASSSDRLSYEQYF
TGTGCCAGCAGCTCGGACAGGTTGTCCTACGAGCAGTACTTC
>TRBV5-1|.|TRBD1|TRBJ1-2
CASSPERGRSGYTF
TGCGCCAGCAGCCCCGAGAGGGGGCGGAGTGGCTACACCTTC
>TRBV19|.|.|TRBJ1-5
CASSITGLGQPQHF
TGTGCCAGTAGTATCACAGGGTTGGGTCAGCCCCAGCATTTT
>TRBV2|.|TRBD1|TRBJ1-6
CATRGSNSPLHF
TGTGCCACCAGGGGGAGTAATTCACCCCTCCACTTT
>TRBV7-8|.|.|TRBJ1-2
CASSLEPSNYGYTF
TGTGCCAGCAGCTTAGAGCCTTCTAACTATGGCTACACCTTC
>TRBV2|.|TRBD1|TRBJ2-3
CARTGGIDTQYF
TGTGCCAGAACAGGGGGCATAGATACGCAGTATTTT
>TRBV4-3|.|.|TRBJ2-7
CASSPVPGDEQYF
TGCGCCAGCAGCCCCGTCCCGGGGGACGAGCAGTACTTC
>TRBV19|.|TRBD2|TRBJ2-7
CASSPGTSGGRSYEQYF
TGTGCCAGTAGCCCCGGGACTAGCGGGGGGCGCTCCTACGAGCAGTACTTC
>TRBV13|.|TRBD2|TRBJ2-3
CASSFSLLGTSGGGDFDTQYF
TGTGCCAGCAGCTTCTCCCTACTTGGGACTAGCGGGGGGGGCGATTTTGATACGCAGTATTTT
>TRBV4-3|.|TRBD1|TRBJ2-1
CASSQDRGQGRFF
TGCGCCAGCAGCCAAGACCGTGGACAGGGCCGGTTCTTC